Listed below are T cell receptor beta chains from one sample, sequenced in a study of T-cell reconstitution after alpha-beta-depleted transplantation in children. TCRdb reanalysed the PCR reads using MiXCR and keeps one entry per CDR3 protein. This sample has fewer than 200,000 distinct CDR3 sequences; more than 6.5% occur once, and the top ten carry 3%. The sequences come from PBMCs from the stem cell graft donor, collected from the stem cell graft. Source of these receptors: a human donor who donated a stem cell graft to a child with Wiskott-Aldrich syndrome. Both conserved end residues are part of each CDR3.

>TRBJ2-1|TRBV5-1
CASSWGLRASGSYNEQFF
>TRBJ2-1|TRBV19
CASSPLTSGSSYNEQFF
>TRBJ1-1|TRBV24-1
CATSGPLQGPGEAFF
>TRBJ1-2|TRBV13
CASSSRGGERSYGYTF
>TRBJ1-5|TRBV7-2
CASSRTGSNQPQHF
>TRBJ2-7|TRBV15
CATSSRGHYEQYF
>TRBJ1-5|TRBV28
CASSAPGVLSNQPQHF
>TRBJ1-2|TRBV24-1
CATSGSGTRDYGYTF
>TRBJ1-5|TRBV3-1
CASSQDRQPQHF
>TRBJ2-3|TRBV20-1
CSAGRFGEGSTDTQYF
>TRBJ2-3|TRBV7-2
CASSYSGDTQYF
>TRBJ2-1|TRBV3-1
CASSQDRASGQFF
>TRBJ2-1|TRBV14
CASSPQREQFF
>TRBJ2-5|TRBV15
CATSRAGKGGGETQYF
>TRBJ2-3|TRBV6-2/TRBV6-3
CASLEIDTQYF
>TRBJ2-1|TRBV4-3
CASSVGERYNEQFF
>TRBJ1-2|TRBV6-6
CASSYVSNYGYTF
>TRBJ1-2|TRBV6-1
CASSDGLADGYTF
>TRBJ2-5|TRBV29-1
CSLRLAETQYF